The 26 T cell receptor beta chains below all came from one sample that was sequenced in a study of cytomegalovirus exposure and HLA in healthy donors. Both 60 Vbeta primers and 13 Jbeta primers went into the PCR. The protocol was immunoSEQ multiplex PCR, while the TCRdb copy is restricted to in-frame clones and leaves out a portion. This sample's table reports 45,000 to 60,000 clones. The sample consisted of PBMCs. Receptor source: a woman aged 40 to 50 in good health and CMV-seronegative.

The chain employs TRBV6-1 and TRBJ1-2; no definite D call. Trimming stripped 0 bases from V and 3 bases from J, with 8 bases between. This CDR3 spans 14 amino acids. Germline assignment: CDR1 MNHNS and CDR2 SASEGT. The CDR3 DNA is TGTGCCAGCAGTGAAGCAACACATCACTATGGCTACACCTTC. Translating gives CASSEATHHYGYTF.

The rearrangement uses TRBV18 and TRBJ2-5; 8 bases map to TRBD1. V shed 4 bases and J 2 bases; nucleotides not matched to a gene: 3. CDR3 size: 14 residues. The V gene's germline CDR1 is KGHSH and CDR2 LQKENI. The CDR3 sequence: CASSQRQGQETQYF. DNA of the CDR3: TGTGCCAGCTCACAAAGACAGGGGCAAGAGACCCAGTACTTC. Full variable domain (outside the CDR3, taken from reference TRBV18 and TRBJ2-5): NAGVMQNPRHLVRRRGQEARLRCSPMKGHSHVYWYRQLPEEGLKFMVYLQKENIIDESGMPKERFSAEFPKEGPSILRIQQVVRGDSAAYFCASSQRQGQETQYFGPGTRLLVL.

The V call is TRBV5-1, the J call TRBJ2-5; possibly TRBD1 for D (5 bases). Germline CDR1 is SGHRS and CDR2 is YFSETQ. The CDR3 totals 13 residues. Trimming took 4 bases from V and 3 from J, leaving 10 bases between them. The CDR3 loop is CASSEQAEETQYF. DNA of the CDR3: TGCGCCAGCAGCGAACAGGCCGAAGAGACCCAGTACTTC.

The chain combines TRBV14 with TRBJ1-1; 7 bases are shared with TRBD1. Losses at the gene ends were 1 base for V and 3 bases for J; bases not matched to a gene: 8. Germline V gene lookup returns CDR1 SGHDN and CDR2 FVKESK. The CDR3 extends over 16 amino acids. The CDR3 DNA sequence: TGTGCCAGCAGCCAAGGACGAGGAGGGGGCGACACTGAAGCTTTCTTT. Residues: CASSQGRGGGDTEAFF.

This chain uses TRBV7-8 with TRBJ1-3; D gene ambiguous. The CDR3 has 14 amino acids. Deletions cut 5 bases from V and 2 bases from J, with 10 bases between. CDR1 is SGHVS, CDR2 FQNEAQ, per germline. CDR3 DNA sequence: TGTGCCAGCAGCGCGGCGAACGCTGGAAACACCATATATTTT. Its translation is CASSAANAGNTIYF.

The gene calls are TRBV7-2 and TRBJ2-7, with 8 bases matching TRBD1. The CDR3 runs 15 residues. V lost 5 bases to trimming and J lost 6 bases; unmatched junction nucleotides: 12. Looked up from germline, CDR1 is SGHTA and CDR2 is FQGNSA. In DNA form, the CDR3 reads TGTGCCAGCAGCGACATCGGACAGGGCCAGGGCGAGCAGTACTTC. Protein product: CASSDIGQGQGEQYF.

Concerning this clone: Distinct nucleotide sequences in the sample also encode this CDR3. This chain uses TRBV25-1 with TRBJ1-1; D gene uncertain. CDR1 and CDR2 from the germline V gene are MGHDK and SYGVNS. CDR3 length: 11 amino acids. Trimming left V 4 bases short and J 14 bases short, with 14 bases between. CDR3 DNA: TGTGCCAGCAGTGGTGACACCTCGGCCTTCTTT. It specifies CASSGDTSAFF.

The genes are TRBV6-5 and TRBJ1-4; possible D gene TRBD1, 6 bases. Between the trimmed V and J ends, which lost 2 bases and 5 bases, there was a span of 9 bases. The CDR3 spans 14 residues. From germline, CDR1 is MNHEY and CDR2 SVGAGI. The CDR3 DNA reads TGTGCCAGCAGTTACGGGGGCCGGAATGAAAAACTGTTTTTT. Translation gives CASSYGGRNEKLFF.

The chain carries TRBV19 and TRBJ1-2, with D tentatively TRBD1 (5 bases). The CDR3 consists of 16 residues. Trimming shortened V by 5 bases and J by 4 bases, and 20 bases separated the two germline ends. The germline V gene has CDR1 LNHDA and CDR2 SQIVND (reference sequence). As DNA, the CDR3 is TGTGCCAGTAGTCGGGACGGAGGGATTAGTGGCTATGGCTACACCTTC. Translation gives CASSRDGGISGYGYTF.

V usage is TRBV5-1 and J usage is TRBJ2-7; 7 positions agree with TRBD1. J gave up 4 bases and V 2 bases, and 3 bases lay outside the gene matches. There are 13 residues in the CDR3. The germline V gene has CDR1 SGHRS and CDR2 YFSETQ. The CDR3 is CASSLQGRYEQYF. CDR3 nucleotide sequence: TGCGCCAGCAGCTTACAGGGGCGGTACGAGCAGTACTTC. The full variable domain, its missing parts supplied by reference TRBV5-1 and TRBJ2-7, is KAGVTQTPRYLIKTRGQQVTLSCSPISGHRSVSWYQQTPGQGLQFLFEYFSETQRNKGNFPGRFSGRQFSNSRSEMNVSTLELGDSALYLCASSLQGRYEQYFGPGTRLTVT.

Concerning this clone: In the same sample, other DNA sequences code for this CDR3. This chain connects TRBV7-8 to TRBJ1-6; 7 nucleotides match TRBD1. V shed 3 bases and J 10 bases; nucleotides not matched to a gene: 6. Germline V gene sequence: CDR1 SGHVS, CDR2 FQNEAQ. This CDR3 region has 14 residues. The CDR3 spells CASSFTGERSPLHF. DNA of the CDR3: TGTGCCAGCAGCTTCACAGGGGAGCGATCACCCCTCCACTTT.

This chain links TRBV18 with TRBJ1-1, with 8 bases identical to TRBD1. This CDR3 region has 15 residues. Germline CDR1 and CDR2: KGHSH and LQKENI. J lost 0 bases, V lost 4 bases, and 4 bases had no gene match. CDR3 residues: CASSLGTGLNTEAFF. The CDR3 region has the DNA TGTGCCAGCTCACTTGGGACAGGTCTGAACACTGAAGCTTTCTTT.

V and J are TRBV13 and TRBJ2-1; D ambiguous. The CDR3 spans 12 residues. Trimming took 4 bases from V and 11 from J, leaving 12 bases between them. CDR1 is PRHDT and CDR2 is FYEKMQ in the germline V gene (reference sequence). The CDR3 DNA follows: TGTGCCAGCAGCTCTTTTGGCACTAAGCAGTTCTTC. Amino acids: CASSSFGTKQFF.

This chain joins TRBV15 and TRBJ2-7, with D perhaps matching TRBD2 (6 bases). Germline V CDR1 and CDR2: LNHNV, YYDKDF (reference sequence). V lost 0 bases to trimming and J lost 7 bases, with 10 bases between them. CDR3 length: 13 residues. The CDR3 loop reads CATSRDPGDEQYF. In DNA form, the CDR3 reads TGTGCCACCAGCAGAGACCCGGGGGATGAGCAGTACTTC.

The rearrangement joins TRBV28 to TRBJ1-2, with D unclear. Trimming pared 4 bases from V and 2 bases from J, leaving 14 bases between. CDR3 length equals 15 residues. CDR1 MDHEN and CDR2 SYDVKM come from the germline V gene. CDR3 loop: CASSSIELPNYGYTF. As DNA, the CDR3 is TGTGCCAGCAGTTCAATTGAGCTACCGAACTATGGCTACACCTTC.

The V call is TRBV9, the J call TRBJ2-3; 8 bases are shared with TRBD2. Germline V gives CDR1 SGDLS, CDR2 YYNGEE. The trim removed 1 base at V and 4 bases at J, leaving 5 bases unmatched. The CDR3 contains 15 residues. CDR3 nucleotide sequence: TGTGCCAGCAGCGTAAGTAGCGGGGTCGCAGATACGCAGTATTTT. As protein: CASSVSSGVADTQYF.

This chain connects TRBV2 to TRBJ2-2; 13 bases line up with TRBD2. The CDR3 sequence is 16 residues long. Trimming at V came to 6 bases and at J to 4 bases, leaving 5 bases not matched to a gene. Germline CDR1 is SNHLY and CDR2 is FYNNEI. The CDR3 bases are TGTGCCAGCAGCCCACTAGCGGGAGGGGTCACCGGGGAGCTGTTTTTT. It codes for CASSPLAGGVTGELFF.

The J gene is TRBJ2-7, the V gene TRBV11-3, with 13 bases aligning to TRBD2. The germline CDR1 and CDR2 sequences are SGHNT and YENEEA. This CDR3 comprises 15 residues. V lost 5 bases and J lost 5; bases outside the gene matches: 6. The CDR3 DNA reads TGTGCCAGCAGCCAAGGGACTAGCGGGACTGACGAGCAGTACTTC. Translation: CASSQGTSGTDEQYF.

The chain has TRBV5-1 and TRBJ1-1, with TRBD1 matching over 8 bases. Germline V gene lookup returns CDR1 SGHRS and CDR2 YFSETQ. The CDR3 is made up of 14 amino acids. V shed 3 bases, J shed 1 base, and the junction held 2 bases outside the gene matches. The CDR3 bases are TGCGCCAGCAGCTGGGGACAGGCGAACACTGAAGCTTTCTTT. Its translation: CASSWGQANTEAFF. The variable domain in full, completed from reference TRBV5-1 and TRBJ1-1, reads KAGVTQTPRYLIKTRGQQVTLSCSPISGHRSVSWYQQTPGQGLQFLFEYFSETQRNKGNFPGRFSGRQFSNSRSEMNVSTLELGDSALYLCASSWGQANTEAFFGQGTRLTVV.

V gene TRBV6-4 combines with J gene TRBJ2-7; 8 bases are shared with TRBD1. This CDR3 is built from 11 residues. The V gene's germline CDR1 is MRHNA and CDR2 SNTAGT. V was pared by 2 bases and J by 12 bases, with 3 bases of the junction left unmatched. The CDR3 loop reads CASSDGQGGYF. The CDR3 nucleotides read TGTGCCAGCAGTGACGGACAGGGAGGGTACTTC.

The chain has TRBV11-2 and TRBJ2-4; TRBD1 aligns across 10 bases. The CDR3 sequence is 17 residues long. Unmatched junction bases numbered 8, after V lost 5 bases and J lost 1 base. The germline CDR1 and CDR2 sequences are SGHAT and FQNNGV. The CDR3: CASSRPTGQGAKNIQYF. CDR3 nucleotide sequence: TGTGCCAGCAGCCGACCCACGGGACAGGGGGCCAAAAACATTCAGTACTTC.

J is TRBJ1-1 and V is TRBV15, with D tentatively TRBD1 (5 bases). With 0 bases removed from V and 5 bases from J, the gap between germline ends came to 13 bases. This CDR3 has 15 amino acids. CDR1 is LNHNV, CDR2 YYDKDF, per germline (reference sequence). In DNA, the CDR3 is TGTGCCACCAGCAGAGATCTAGGGGTGGGGACTGAAGCTTTCTTT. Translation: CATSRDLGVGTEAFF.

The genes are TRBV5-1 and TRBJ2-3; 9 bases match TRBD1. The CDR3 consists of 15 residues. V gave up 3 bases and J gave up 6 bases; unmatched junction bases: 8. Germline-derived CDR1 and CDR2 are SGHRS and YFSETQ. The CDR3 sequence: CASSSGTGLGDTQYF. The CDR3 DNA reads TGCGCCAGCAGCTCCGGGACAGGGCTCGGTGATACGCAGTATTTT.

The chain couples TRBV28 to TRBJ1-2; 7 nucleotides agree with TRBD1. The V gene's germline CDR1 is MDHEN and CDR2 SYDVKM. CDR3 length: 16 residues. With V trimmed by 2 bases and J by 0 bases, 6 bases remained unmatched. CDR3 sequence (DNA): TGTGCCAGCAGTTTAGGGGGACAGACTACTAACTATGGCTACACCTTC. Protein product: CASSLGGQTTNYGYTF.

The CDR3 sequence: CASSTQGQETQYF. CDR3 in DNA: TGCGCCAGCAGCACACAGGGTCAAGAGACCCAGTACTTC. J is TRBJ2-5 and V is TRBV5-1, with a possible D match to TRBD1 (6 bases). Trimming took off 4 bases at V and 2 bases at J, with 9 bases between the two ends. Germline V gene lookup returns CDR1 SGHRS and CDR2 YFSETQ. This CDR3 is built from 13 residues.

The chain employs TRBV28 and TRBJ1-4; the match to TRBD1 covers 9 bases. CDR3 length: 12 residues. V lost 3 bases and J lost 17; bases outside the gene matches: 7. CDR1 and CDR2 (germline): MDHEN, SYDVKM. CDR3 DNA: TGTGCCAGCAGTTTCACGGACAGGGGAGTTTTTTTT. It codes for CASSFTDRGVFF.